A single sample gave rise to the 6 T cell receptor beta chains below, sequenced in a study of blood T cell repertoires in COVID-19. Method: immunoSEQ multiplex PCR; TCRdb's copy keeps in-frame clones and lacks some. Among 250,000 to 400,000 clones listed, about nine tenths were seen once. Sample: peripheral blood. The receptor source for this set is a woman aged 30 to 39 with COVID-19, enrolled during active disease.

This clone has only a few counts. The chain has TRBV18 and TRBJ1-6; 7 bases match TRBD1. After removal of 2 bases from V and 10 bases from J, the junction contained 8 bases not matched to a gene. The CDR3 totals 15 residues. CDR1 KGHSH and CDR2 LQKENI come from the germline V gene. The CDR3: CASSPWQGTESPLHF. DNA of the CDR3: TGTGCCAGCTCACCATGGCAGGGGACAGAATCACCCCTCCACTTT.

The gene calls are TRBV10-2 and TRBJ2-3; perhaps TRBD2 as D (5 bases). The CDR3 contains 18 residues. With 0 bases removed from V and 0 bases from J, the gap between germline ends came to 16 bases. Per the germline V gene, CDR1 is WSHSY and CDR2 is SAAADI. The CDR3: CASSESSLLAPSTDTQYF. In DNA, the CDR3 is TGCGCCAGCAGTGAGTCATCCCTCCTAGCCCCTAGCACAGATACGCAGTATTTT.

Here the CDR3 reads CATSGSISLSPLHF. The CDR3 DNA is TGTGCCACCAGCGGCTCAATTTCATTGTCACCCCTCCACTTT. The V and J genes are TRBV15 and TRBJ1-6; D call uncertain. Germline V gives CDR1 LNHNV, CDR2 YYDKDF (reference sequence). Trimming pared 5 bases from V and 10 bases from J, leaving 15 bases between. CDR3 length: 14 amino acids.

The sample holds a few counts of this clone. This chain uses TRBV7-8 with TRBJ1-2, with 9 positions matching TRBD1. Germline CDR1 is SGHVS and CDR2 is FQNEAQ. The junction had 7 bases not matched to a gene; V was cut back by 5 bases and J by 3 bases. This CDR3 spans 15 amino acids. This CDR3 reads CASSGYRGRDYGYTF. The DNA for the CDR3 is TGTGCCAGCAGCGGGTACAGGGGGCGAGACTATGGCTACACCTTC.

The chain joins TRBV18 to TRBJ2-1, with a possible D match to TRBD2 (6 bases). The CDR3 runs 14 residues. CDR1 and CDR2 from the germline V gene are KGHSH and LQKENI. The V end lost 3 bases, the J end lost 7 bases, and 13 bases lay between the germline ends. CDR3 sequence: CASSPDIAANEQFF. Here the CDR3 DNA reads TGTGCCAGCTCACCGGACATAGCGGCAAATGAGCAGTTCTTC.

The genes are TRBV5-6 and TRBJ2-1; a possible D gene is TRBD2 (5 bases). Germline CDR1 SGHDT, CDR2 YYEEEE. With 4 bases removed from V and 5 bases from J, the gap between germline ends came to 16 bases. The length of the CDR3 is 15 residues. The CDR3 here is CASSPSRAGNNEQFF. In nucleotides, the CDR3 is TGTGCCAGCAGCCCGTCTAGGGCGGGCAACAATGAGCAGTTCTTC. Full variable domain (remainder filled in from reference TRBV5-6 and TRBJ2-1): DAGVTQSPTHLIKTRGQQVTLRCSPKSGHDTVSWYQQALGQGPQFIFQYYEEEERQRGNFPDRFSGHQFPNYSSELNVNALLLGDSALYLCASSPSRAGNNEQFFGPGTRLTVL.